Each of the 27 T cell receptor beta chains below was sequenced from the same sample in a study of identical twins. One entry per CDR3 protein results from TCRdb running MiXCR on the 5' RACE reads. The sample includes 450,000 to 500,000 distinct CDR3 sequences, roughly an eighth of them seen just once. The sample also formed part of further work on yellow fever vaccine responses in identical twins.

Sequencing was performed on CD4+ T cells sorted from blood. The source is a woman between 18 and 30 years old in good health.

This clonotype was seen a few times. This chain uses TRBV24-1 with TRBJ2-5; D is uncertain. The germline CDR1 and CDR2 sequences are KGHDR and SFDVKD. CDR3 length equals 13 residues. V was trimmed by 3 bases and J by 5 bases, leaving 9 bases between them. The CDR3 DNA reads as TGTGCCACCAGTGATACCGGTTGGGAGACCCAGTACTTC. It codes for CATSDTGWETQYF.

This clonotype was recorded many times. The chain carries TRBV7-3 and TRBJ2-1; D is unresolved. This CDR3 has 13 residues. The germline gives CDR1 SGHTA, CDR2 FQGTGA. V was shortened by 1 base and J by 7 bases, with 8 bases between the two germline ends. The CDR3 reads CASSLIARNEQFF. In nucleotides, the CDR3 is TGTGCCAGCAGCTTAATCGCGAGAAATGAGCAGTTCTTC.

The J gene is TRBJ1-4, the V gene TRBV7-9; D remains ambiguous. The CDR3 totals 15 residues. Trimming removed 5 bases from V and 3 bases from J, with 13 bases in between. The germline V gene has CDR1 SEHNR and CDR2 FQNEAQ (reference sequence). Here the CDR3 reads CASSINPAPNEKLFF. The CDR3 DNA is TGTGCCAGCAGCATTAATCCAGCCCCTAATGAAAAACTGTTTTTT.

This clonotype appeared a few times. The germline gene is not matched at one end of the junction; a read error may be the cause. The J gene is TRBJ2-2, the V gene TRBV11-2; no clear D gene. This CDR3 spans 17 amino acids. Germline CDR1 and CDR2: SGHAT and FQNNGV. CDR3 DNA sequence: TGTGCCAGCAGGTTAGGAAGCGCCTCAAGGTGGACCGGGGAGCTGTTTTTT. It encodes CASRLGSASRWTGELFF.

The genes are TRBV4-2 and TRBJ2-1; 16 bases match TRBD2. Germline V gene lookup returns CDR1 LGHNA and CDR2 YNFKEQ. This CDR3 is 19 amino acids long. The V and J ends lost 4 bases and 5 bases, in that order; junction bases with no gene match: 11. The CDR3 here is CASSPGTSGRGVVDNEQFF. CDR3 bases: TGTGCCAGCAGCCCCGGGACTAGCGGGAGGGGAGTAGTAGACAATGAGCAGTTCTTC.

Of note for this clonotype: The CDR3 ends on some other residue instead of the conserved phenylalanine or tryptophan, so this is likely a read error. V and J are TRBV20-1 and TRBJ2-7, with TRBD2 matching 8 bases. Trimming at V came to 1 base and at J to 3 bases, leaving 5 bases not matched to a gene. This CDR3 region has 14 residues. The germline gives CDR1 DFQATT, CDR2 SNEGSKA (reference sequence). The CDR3 DNA is TGCAGTGCTAGAGTACGGCTAGCGGGCTACGAGCAGTACCTC. Protein: CSARVRLAGYEQYL.

The gene calls are TRBV28 and TRBJ2-3; the match to TRBD2 covers 13 bases. Germline values: CDR1 MDHEN, CDR2 SYDVKM. This CDR3 region has 17 residues. With 4 bases clipped from V and 6 bases from J, the junction kept 10 bases outside the gene matches. CDR3 in DNA: TGTGCCAGCAGTTACCCCGGACTAGCGGGGGCCCTGGATACGCAGTATTTT. Encoded protein: CASSYPGLAGALDTQYF.

The chain is built from TRBV25-1 and TRBJ1-2; 9 nucleotides align to TRBD1. This CDR3 contains 15 residues. V gave up 1 base and J gave up 4 bases; unmatched junction bases: 4. CDR1 and CDR2 (germline): MGHDK, SYGVNS. The CDR3, as DNA: TGTGCCAGCAGTGAATTCGGGACAGGGATCTATGGCTACACCTTC. This encodes CASSEFGTGIYGYTF.

This chain links TRBV30 with TRBJ2-5; possible D gene TRBD2, 6 bases. V dropped 0 bases and J dropped 2 bases, with 13 bases sitting between them. The CDR3 runs to 15 residues. The germline CDR1 and CDR2 sequences are GTSNPN and SVGIG (reference sequence). CDR3 residues: CAWSVHSGVQETQYF. The CDR3 DNA sequence: TGTGCCTGGAGTGTACATAGCGGAGTGCAAGAGACCCAGTACTTC.

The chain links TRBV12-3 or TRBV12-4 to TRBJ1-2; no firm D call. The CDR3 has 12 amino acids. V lost 3 bases to trimming and J lost 7 bases, with 9 bases between them. CDR3 sequence (DNA): TGTGCCAGCAGTTTGGTAGGGATTGGCTACACCTTC. Translation: CASSLVGIGYTF.

This chain links TRBV27 with TRBJ2-7; D call uncertain. The CDR3 consists of 9 residues. CDR1 and CDR2 from the germline V gene are MNHEY and SMNVEV (reference sequence). With 7 bases removed from V and 7 bases from J, the gap between germline ends came to 5 bases. The CDR3 protein is CASMGEQYF. The CDR3 nucleotides read TGTGCCAGCATGGGGGAGCAGTACTTC.

The chain joins TRBV30 to TRBJ2-1; D remains unclear. Germline CDR1 reads GTSNPN; CDR2 reads SVGIG (reference sequence). The V gene lost 5 bases and the J gene lost 3 bases, with 5 bases spanning the gap. The CDR3 extends over 11 amino acids. CDR3 sequence: CAWAHYNEQFF. The CDR3 coding sequence is TGTGCCTGGGCCCACTACAATGAGCAGTTCTTC. Filled out from reference TRBV30 and TRBJ2-1, the complete variable domain reads SQTIHQWPATLVQPVGSPLSLECTVEGTSNPNLYWYRQAAGRGLQLLFYSVGIGQISSEVPQNLSASRPQDRQFILSSKKLLLSDSGFYLCAWAHYNEQFFGPGTRLTVL.

A few counts support this clonotype. One junction end does not reproduce the germline sequence, and a read error may be involved. This chain connects TRBV7-7 to TRBJ2-5; D is perhaps TRBD2 (6 bases). Germline V CDR1 and CDR2: SSHAT, FNYEAQ (reference sequence). The length of the CDR3 is 15 residues. The CDR3 DNA is TGTGCTAGCAGCCAGGGACTCGGGAACCAAGAGACCCAGTACTTC. Amino acids: CASSQGLGNQETQYF. Combining the CDR3 with reference TRBV7-7 and TRBJ2-5 gives the whole variable domain GAGVSQSPRYKVTKRGQDVTLRCDPISSHATLYWYQQALGQGPEFLTYFNYEAQPDKSGLPSDRFSAERPEGSISTLTIQRTEQRDSAMYRCASSQGLGNQETQYFGPGTRLLVL.

This clonotype was counted at least ten times. The CDR3 protein is CASSLVGGSYGYTF. CDR3 nucleotides: TGTGCCAGCAGCTTAGTAGGGGGCAGCTATGGCTACACCTTC. The chain carries TRBV7-9 and TRBJ1-2; TRBD1 matches 7 bases. This CDR3 region has 14 residues. Germline assignment: CDR1 SEHNR and CDR2 FQNEAQ (reference sequence). With V trimmed by 1 base and J by 4 bases, 3 bases remained unmatched.

V and J are TRBV7-2 and TRBJ2-2; possibly TRBD1 for D (5 bases). This CDR3 region has 14 residues. V was cut by 5 bases and J by 7 bases, with 14 bases left in between. Germline lookup yields CDR1 SGHTA and CDR2 FQGNSA. CDR3 DNA sequence: TGTGCCAGCAGCCCGAGTTGGGGCGACGGGGAGCTGTTTTTT. Translation: CASSPSWGDGELFF.

The table lists this clonotype with many counts. As DNA, the CDR3 is TGCAGTGCTGTACCGGGACACCTCTACGAGCAGTACTTC. As protein: CSAVPGHLYEQYF. The rearrangement uses TRBV20-1 and TRBJ2-7, with D possibly matching TRBD1 (6 bases). Germline loops: CDR1 DFQATT, CDR2 SNEGSKA (reference sequence). CDR3 length: 13 residues. With 5 bases removed from V and 3 bases from J, the gap between germline ends came to 14 bases.

The chain has TRBV29-1 and TRBJ2-7; D is unclear. Trimming took off 7 bases at V and 7 bases at J, with 5 bases between the two ends. CDR1 SQVTM and CDR2 ANQGSEA come from the germline V gene. There are 8 residues in the CDR3. This chain's CDR3 is CSAEEQYF. The DNA for the CDR3 is TGCAGCGCCGAGGAGCAGTACTTC.

This clonotype was seen only once. The rearrangement links TRBV12-3 or TRBV12-4 to TRBJ2-7; perhaps D is TRBD1 or TRBD2 (5 bases each). CDR3 size: 12 residues. V lost 5 bases to trimming and J lost 6 bases, with 11 bases between them. CDR3 DNA: TGTGCCAGCAGTAAGAGGGGCGTCGAGCAGTACTTC. Translating gives CASSKRGVEQYF.

This clonotype was seen ten or more times. The rearrangement links TRBV15 to TRBJ2-1; TRBD2 matches at 15 bases. The germline gives CDR1 LNHNV, CDR2 YYDKDF (reference sequence). Germline trimming cut 5 bases from V and 7 bases from J; bases unmatched to any gene: 3. This CDR3 has 15 residues. CDR3 protein: CATSGGTSGRNEQFF. In DNA form, the CDR3 reads TGTGCCACCAGCGGTGGGACTAGCGGGAGGAATGAGCAGTTCTTC.

In this sample, this clonotype turned up a few times. V usage is TRBV14 and J usage is TRBJ1-6; D is uncertain. In germline, CDR1 is SGHDN, CDR2 FVKESK. Between the trimmed V and J ends, which lost 0 bases and 9 bases, there was a span of 6 bases. The CDR3 runs to 13 residues. The CDR3 loop is CASSQELGSPLHF. CDR3 coding DNA: TGTGCCAGCAGCCAAGAGTTAGGTTCACCCCTCCACTTT.

This clonotype was seen repeatedly, ten times or more. This chain joins TRBV5-1 and TRBJ2-1, with 9 bases that match TRBD1. CDR1 and CDR2 (germline): SGHRS, YFSETQ. The CDR3 has 17 residues. V was pared by 0 bases and J by 10 bases, with 14 bases of the junction left unmatched. The CDR3: CASSLEGLGQGKGEQFF. In DNA form, the CDR3 reads TGCGCCAGCAGCTTGGAGGGGCTGGGACAGGGCAAGGGGGAGCAGTTCTTC.

A few counts support this clonotype. This chain links TRBV20-1 with TRBJ2-5; 7 bases match TRBD1. CDR1 and CDR2 from the germline V gene are DFQATT and SNEGSKA (reference sequence). The CDR3 consists of 12 residues. J lost 4 bases, V lost 6 bases, and 5 bases had no gene match. The CDR3 reads CSADTGVETQYF. The CDR3 DNA reads as TGCAGTGCCGATACAGGGGTAGAGACCCAGTACTTC.

This clonotype was counted a few times. V usage is TRBV28 and J usage is TRBJ1-2, with TRBD1 identical over 10 bases. Looked up from germline, CDR1 is MDHEN and CDR2 is SYDVKM. The CDR3 consists of 16 residues. V lost 3 bases to trimming and J lost 0 bases; unmatched junction nucleotides: 4. The CDR3 nucleotides are TGTGCCAGCAGTTTTGCGGGACAGGGGACTAACTATGGCTACACCTTC. This gives the protein CASSFAGQGTNYGYTF.

This clonotype was observed a few times. The chain carries TRBV5-1 and TRBJ1-1; D is undetermined. From germline, CDR1 is SGHRS and CDR2 YFSETQ. The V end lost 4 bases, the J end lost 0 bases, and 13 bases lay between the germline ends. The CDR3 covers 15 residues. CDR3 sequence reads: CASSMGSLLNTEAFF. DNA for the CDR3: TGCGCCAGCAGCATGGGGTCCTTGTTGAACACTGAAGCTTTCTTT.

This clonotype was recorded a few times. The rearrangement joins TRBV12-3 or TRBV12-4 to TRBJ2-4; D possibly corresponds to TRBD2 (6 bases). CDR3 length: 13 amino acids. V lost 7 bases and J 9 bases, leaving 16 bases between the germline ends. The CDR3 loop is CASIPTRGGIQYF. The CDR3 DNA is TGTGCCAGCATCCCAACAAGGGGAGGCATTCAGTACTTC.

The sample holds many counts of this clonotype. This rearrangement joins TRBV3-1 to TRBJ2-7; D might be TRBD2 (5 bases). The CDR3 has 13 amino acids. Per the germline V gene, CDR1 is LGHDT and CDR2 is YNNKEL (reference sequence). V was shortened by 3 bases and J by 3 bases, with 9 bases between the two germline ends. Written as DNA, the CDR3 is TGTGCCAGCAGCCAGATCGACTACTACGAGCAGTACTTC. Translated: CASSQIDYYEQYF.

Only a few counts were recorded for this clonotype. The chain employs TRBV3-1 and TRBJ2-7, with D perhaps TRBD1 (5 bases). This CDR3 contains 14 residues. Germline V gene sequence: CDR1 LGHDT, CDR2 YNNKEL (reference sequence). The V end was cut by 0 bases, the J end by 6 bases, with 12 bases between. As DNA, the CDR3 is TGTGCCAGCAGCCAAGATGGTGAAGGGGTCGAGCAGTACTTC. Protein sequence: CASSQDGEGVEQYF.